This T cell receptor (beta chain) was observed in a study of OX40 agonist ivuxolimab in advanced cancers. Study-level background: As their treatment, patients were administered ivuxolimab, an agonistic anti-OX40 (CD134) antibody. Patients treated during dose escalation were battling hepatocellular carcinoma, melanoma, renal cell or head and neck cancer. Findings of the study overall: In CD8+ T cells, expanded clones were on average more numerous than in CD4+.

After removal of 3 bases from V and 8 bases from J, the junction contained 8 bases not matched to a gene. The CDR3 loop spans 14 amino acids. Per the germline V gene, CDR1 is SGHAT and CDR2 is FQNNGV. Method: immunoSEQ multiplex PCR; TCRdb's copy keeps in-frame clones and lacks some. The sample has some 49,000 clones; about 82% are singletons. Comments on this clone: Its antigen is not identified.

The source was CD4+ or CD8+ T cells sorted from blood, collected in a trial of the OX40 agonist ivuxolimab. The sequence came from an adult with an advanced solid tumor such as melanoma, head and neck, liver or kidney cancer. This chain links TRBV11-2 with TRBJ1-2, with 8 bases matching TRBD1. The CDR3 protein is CASSLTQGAEGYTF. CDR3 DNA: TGTGCCAGCAGCTTGACCCAGGGGGCGGAGGGCTACACCTTC.